One sample yielded the 30 T cell receptor beta chains listed below, sequenced in a study of PD-L1 blockade in urothelial cancer (dated by TCRdb to about 2017). The receptor library was made with the immunoSEQ multiplex PCR assay. The table was pulled from immuneACCESS by TCRdb, which kept in-frame rearrangements only. Such tables lose some clones; where checked, under half of the loss comes from unresolved V genes, and the rest has no known cause. The sample table holds some 97,000 clones, of which over 80% were seen once. The top ten clonotypes cover roughly 0.93% of the sample. Sequencing was performed on PBMCs, taken around atezolizumab (anti-PD-L1) treatment. These receptors all come from an elderly woman with urothelial cancer.

V and J are TRBV30 and TRBJ1-1, with D possibly being TRBD1 (6 bases). V was pared by 3 bases and J by 4 bases, with 12 bases between. Germline CDR1 and CDR2: GTSNPN and SVGIG (reference sequence). The CDR3 contains 13 residues. This CDR3 reads CAWRRTVSTEAFF. The CDR3 bases are TGTGCCTGGAGGAGGACAGTTTCCACTGAAGCTTTCTTT.

The genes are TRBV5-1 and TRBJ2-3; 14 bases are a match to TRBD2. J lost 6 bases, V lost 2 bases, and 5 bases had no gene match. This CDR3 has 16 residues. Per germline, CDR1 SGHRS and CDR2 YFSETQ. CDR3 nucleotides: TGCGCCAGCAGCTTCACTCGGACTAGCGGGGGGGATACGCAGTATTTT. It yields the protein CASSFTRTSGGDTQYF.

This chain joins TRBV27 and TRBJ2-1, with 9 bases aligning to TRBD1. V dropped 6 bases and J dropped 2; count of bases not matched to a gene: 5. Per the germline V gene, CDR1 is MNHEY and CDR2 is SMNVEV (reference sequence). CDR3 length: 15 residues. The CDR3 spells CASSLRDRAYNEQFF. Written as DNA, the CDR3 is TGTGCCAGCAGCCTCCGGGACAGGGCCTACAATGAGCAGTTCTTC.

V and J are TRBV19 and TRBJ2-7; 14 bases match TRBD2. Germline CDR1 reads LNHDA; CDR2 reads SQIVND (reference sequence). This CDR3 comprises 15 residues. With V trimmed by 8 bases and J by 1 base, 4 bases remained unmatched. The CDR3: CASGTSGSGSYEQYF. CDR3 nucleotide sequence: TGTGCCAGTGGGACTAGCGGGAGTGGGTCCTACGAGCAGTACTTC. Supplemented by reference TRBV19 and TRBJ2-7, the full variable domain reads DGGITQSPKYLFRKEGQNVTLSCEQNLNHDAMYWYRQDPGQGLRLIYYSQIVNDFQKGDIAEGYSVSREKKESFPLTVTSAQKNPTAFYLCASGTSGSGSYEQYFGPGTRLTVT.

This clone was counted a few times. The chain uses TRBV7-9 and TRBJ2-1; 7 nucleotides line up with TRBD2. The V segment lost 3 bases and the J segment 7 bases; nucleotides outside the gene matches: 6. The CDR3 runs to 14 residues. Per the germline V gene, CDR1 is SEHNR and CDR2 is FQNEAQ (reference sequence). CDR3 DNA sequence: TGTGCCAGCAGCTTTGAGGGAGCGGGAAATGAGCAGTTCTTC. The encoded protein is CASSFEGAGNEQFF.

This chain uses TRBV5-1 with TRBJ2-7; 9 nucleotides align to TRBD2. J lost 3 bases, V lost 4 bases, and 11 bases had no gene match. The CDR3 loop spans 16 amino acids. Germline-derived CDR1 and CDR2 are SGHRS and YFSETQ. CDR3 nucleotide sequence: TGCGCCAGCAGCGGGTCGGCGGGAGGGCTTTTCTACGAGCAGTACTTC. Translation: CASSGSAGGLFYEQYF. Supplemented by reference TRBV5-1 and TRBJ2-7, the full variable domain reads KAGVTQTPRYLIKTRGQQVTLSCSPISGHRSVSWYQQTPGQGLQFLFEYFSETQRNKGNFPGRFSGRQFSNSRSEMNVSTLELGDSALYLCASSGSAGGLFYEQYFGPGTRLTVT.

This clone was observed once. The chain uses TRBV11-2 and TRBJ1-4, with 8 bases matching TRBD1. Germline V gene sequence: CDR1 SGHAT, CDR2 FQNNGV. The J segment lost 6 bases and the V segment lost 4 bases, leaving 10 bases of the junction unmatched. The CDR3 covers 16 residues. CDR3 sequence reads: CASSSGQGIFDEKLFF. The CDR3, as DNA: TGTGCCAGCAGCTCCGGACAGGGAATTTTTGATGAAAAACTGTTTTTT.

V usage is TRBV18 and J usage is TRBJ1-2; tentative D call: TRBD1 (5 bases). The V end was cut by 4 bases, the J end by 4 bases, with 19 bases between. The germline V gene encodes CDR1 KGHSH and CDR2 LQKENI. The length of the CDR3 is 16 residues. CDR3: CASSQRTTKPAYGYTF. CDR3 DNA sequence: TGTGCCAGCTCACAGAGGACAACCAAACCCGCCTATGGCTACACCTTC. Supplemented by reference TRBV18 and TRBJ1-2, the full variable domain reads NAGVMQNPRHLVRRRGQEARLRCSPMKGHSHVYWYRQLPEEGLKFMVYLQKENIIDESGMPKERFSAEFPKEGPSILRIQQVVRGDSAAYFCASSQRTTKPAYGYTFGSGTRLTVV.

V usage is TRBV2 and J usage is TRBJ1-3, with 7 bases fitting TRBD1. The CDR3 runs 16 residues. Germline values: CDR1 SNHLY, CDR2 FYNNEI. V dropped 5 bases and J dropped 2; count of bases not matched to a gene: 9. This CDR3 reads CASSRDSGATGNTIYF. In DNA, the CDR3 is TGTGCCAGCAGTCGGGACAGTGGGGCAACTGGAAACACCATATATTTT.

The chain recombines TRBV6-5 with TRBJ2-7; TRBD1 matches 7 bases. Germline assignment: CDR1 MNHEY and CDR2 SVGAGI. The CDR3 extends over 12 amino acids. V dropped 11 bases and J dropped 1; count of bases not matched to a gene: 5. The CDR3 DNA reads as TGTGCCTACTCCAGGGGGTCCTACGAGCAGTACTTC. Translation: CAYSRGSYEQYF.

In nucleotides, the CDR3 is TGTGCCAGCAGTCCACAGTACTACGAGCAGTACTTC. The encoded protein is CASSPQYYEQYF. V gene TRBV7-2 combines with J gene TRBJ2-7; D unclear. Germline lookup yields CDR1 SGHTA and CDR2 FQGNSA. This CDR3 comprises 12 residues. V was cut by 6 bases and J by 3 bases, with 9 bases left in between.

A single count supports this clone. This chain uses TRBV5-1 with TRBJ2-3, with TRBD2 matching 7 bases. This CDR3 contains 14 residues. Germline lookup yields CDR1 SGHRS and CDR2 YFSETQ. With 7 bases clipped from V and 0 bases from J, the junction kept 5 bases outside the gene matches. CDR3 sequence (DNA): TGCGCCAGCGGCCTAGCGGAGAGCACAGATACGCAGTATTTT. Translation gives CASGLAESTDTQYF.

This chain's CDR3 is CAWSVVDEKLFF. CDR3 sequence (DNA): TGTGCCTGGAGTGTCGTTGATGAAAAACTGTTTTTT. The chain is built from TRBV30 and TRBJ1-4; D is undetermined. Germline V gene data show CDR1 as GTSNPN and CDR2 as SVGIG (reference sequence). The V end was cut by 0 bases, the J end by 6 bases, with 5 bases between. This CDR3 spans 12 amino acids.

The V and J genes are TRBV2 and TRBJ1-1; D is unresolved. The germline V gene encodes CDR1 SNHLY and CDR2 FYNNEI. This CDR3 comprises 14 residues. Trimming pared 7 bases from V and 1 base from J, leaving 13 bases between. Here the CDR3 reads CASTFRVANTEAFF. The CDR3 DNA reads as TGTGCCAGCACCTTCCGGGTGGCGAACACTGAAGCTTTCTTT.

This chain joins TRBV18 and TRBJ2-7, with D perhaps matching TRBD1 (6 bases). Germline lookup yields CDR1 KGHSH and CDR2 LQKENI. The V end was cut by 3 bases, the J end by 3 bases, with 15 bases between. The CDR3 loop spans 15 amino acids. The DNA for the CDR3 is TGTGCCAGCTCACCTATGCCCGGACAGCTCTACGAGCAGTACTTC. It translates to CASSPMPGQLYEQYF.

The chain is built from TRBV7-9 and TRBJ2-1, with a weak D call TRBD2 (5 bases). CDR1 and CDR2 from the germline V gene are SEHNR and FQNEAQ (reference sequence). Trimming stripped 5 bases from V and 2 bases from J, with 19 bases between. The CDR3 consists of 17 residues. The CDR3 region is CASSPRIGLRTYNEQFF. Written as DNA, the CDR3 is TGTGCCAGCAGCCCCCGGATAGGACTGCGGACCTACAATGAGCAGTTCTTC.

A few counts support this clone. The DNA of the CDR3 is TGTGCCAGCAGCCCGGACACGAACTATGGCTACACCTTC. The encoded protein is CASSPDTNYGYTF. V is TRBV9 and J is TRBJ1-2; a weak D match, TRBD1 (5 bases). V was shortened by 4 bases and J by 2 bases, with 9 bases between the two germline ends. The germline CDR1 and CDR2 sequences are SGDLS and YYNGEE. This CDR3 region has 13 residues.

The chain has TRBV11-1 and TRBJ2-1; TRBD2 aligns across 8 bases. Germline V gene sequence: CDR1 SGHAT, CDR2 FQDESV (reference sequence). V lost 1 base and J lost 10; bases outside the gene matches: 3. The CDR3 length is 13 residues. This CDR3 is CASSLVGGEEQFF. CDR3 sequence (DNA): TGTGCCAGCAGCTTAGTCGGGGGGGAAGAGCAGTTCTTC. The full variable domain, its missing parts supplied by reference TRBV11-1 and TRBJ2-1, is EAEVAQSPRYKITEKSQAVAFWCDPISGHATLYWYRQILGQGPELLVQFQDESVVDDSQLPKDRFSAERLKGVDSTLKIQPAELGDSAMYLCASSLVGGEEQFFGPGTRLTVL.

The rearrangement joins TRBV27 to TRBJ2-1, with D possibly TRBD1 on 6 matching bases. Germline V gene data show CDR1 as MNHEY and CDR2 as SMNVEV (reference sequence). This CDR3 has 15 amino acids. The V end was cut by 5 bases, the J end by 2 bases, with 13 bases between. This CDR3 reads CASSVTGFAYNEQFF. The CDR3 DNA is TGTGCCAGCAGTGTCACAGGGTTTGCCTACAATGAGCAGTTCTTC.

The chain recombines TRBV5-1 with TRBJ2-3, with unresolved D. Germline-derived CDR1 and CDR2 are SGHRS and YFSETQ. This CDR3 has 12 residues. V was trimmed by 0 bases and J by 5 bases, leaving 4 bases between them. The CDR3 here is CASSLGLDTQYF. CDR3 nucleotides: TGCGCCAGCAGCTTGGGTCTAGATACGCAGTATTTT.

The chain employs TRBV5-1 and TRBJ1-3; D may be TRBD1 (6 bases). The ends were cut back, 7 bases at V and 4 bases at J, with 12 bases in the middle. Germline V gene data show CDR1 as SGHRS and CDR2 as YFSETQ. CDR3 length equals 13 residues. For the CDR3, the DNA is TGCGCCAGCCACGGGGGGCTCGGAAACACCATATATTTT. Translated: CASHGGLGNTIYF.

The chain uses TRBV5-4 and TRBJ2-7, with TRBD2 identical over 12 bases. Germline-derived CDR1 and CDR2 are SGHNT and YYREEE (reference sequence). CDR3 size: 15 residues. J gave up 2 bases and V 4 bases, and 4 bases lay outside the gene matches. The CDR3 bases are TGTGCCAGCAGCGTGACTAGCGGGGGTACCTACGAGCAGTACTTC. Its translation: CASSVTSGGTYEQYF.

The DNA for the CDR3 is TGTGCCAGCAGCGCTAAATGTGGGGCCAACGTCCTGACTTTC. The encoded protein is CASSAKCGANVLTF. The V and J genes are TRBV21-1 and TRBJ2-6; no check of the table's D call, TRBD2, against the DNA was made. TRBV21-1 is designated a pseudogene. The CDR3 totals 14 residues.

The genes are TRBV30 and TRBJ2-1; 8 bases map to TRBD2. The germline V gene has CDR1 GTSNPN and CDR2 SVGIG (reference sequence). After removal of 3 bases from V and 0 bases from J, the junction contained 4 bases not matched to a gene. The CDR3 is 15 amino acids. Here the CDR3 reads CAWSQTSGSYNEQFF. The CDR3 DNA is TGTGCCTGGAGCCAAACTAGCGGCTCCTACAATGAGCAGTTCTTC.

Only one count was recorded for this clone. The V and J genes are TRBV7-8 and TRBJ2-7, with 8 bases that match TRBD1. With V trimmed by 5 bases and J by 2 bases, 8 bases remained unmatched. The CDR3 consists of 15 residues. Germline CDR1 and CDR2: SGHVS and FQNEAQ. The CDR3 reads CASSTSGRGPYEQYF. The CDR3 region has the DNA TGTGCCAGCAGCACCTCGGGCAGGGGGCCCTACGAGCAGTACTTC.

The V call is TRBV4-1, the J call TRBJ1-5; D is unclear. The CDR3 loop spans 15 amino acids. Germline-derived CDR1 and CDR2 are MGHRA and YSYEKL. The V and J ends lost 0 bases and 7 bases respectively, with 13 bases between them. CDR3 sequence: CASSQDLQSQQPQHF. DNA of the CDR3: TGCGCCAGCAGCCAAGATCTTCAGTCCCAACAGCCCCAGCATTTT.

The chain couples TRBV10-3 to TRBJ2-2; 14 bases are shared with TRBD2. The CDR3 is 17 amino acids. The trim removed 5 bases at V and 7 bases at J, leaving 9 bases unmatched. The germline CDR1 and CDR2 sequences are ENHRY and SYGVKD. The CDR3 nucleotides are TGTGCCATCAGTCCTCTGGGACTAGCGGGAGTTCACGGGGAGCTGTTTTTT. Protein sequence: CAISPLGLAGVHGELFF.

This chain joins TRBV15 and TRBJ2-3; 8 bases are a match to TRBD2. CDR3 size: 16 residues. Per the germline V gene, CDR1 is LNHNV and CDR2 is YYDKDF (reference sequence). Trimming removed 2 bases from V and 2 bases from J; junction bases left unmatched: 6. The CDR3 DNA reads TGTGCCACCAGCAGACTCCGGGGGGGGGCCACAGATACGCAGTATTTT. Protein product: CATSRLRGGATDTQYF.

This chain uses TRBV28 with TRBJ2-5, with D tentatively TRBD1 (7 bases). V was cut by 3 bases and J by 5 bases, with 16 bases left in between. Germline lookup yields CDR1 MDHEN and CDR2 SYDVKM. The CDR3 spans 15 residues. CDR3 protein: CASSLMAGGRETQYF. In nucleotides, the CDR3 is TGTGCCAGCAGTTTGATGGCAGGGGGGCGTGAGACCCAGTACTTC. The full variable domain, its missing parts supplied by reference TRBV28 and TRBJ2-5, is DVKVTQSSRYLVKRTGEKVFLECVQDMDHENMFWYRQDPGLGLRLIYFSYDVKMKEKGDIPEGYSVSREKKERFSLILESASTNQTSMYLCASSLMAGGRETQYFGPGTRLLVL.

The J gene is TRBJ1-2, the V gene TRBV5-4; 12 nucleotides align to TRBD1. The germline CDR1 and CDR2 sequences are SGHNT and YYREEE (reference sequence). The CDR3 consists of 16 residues. V was pared by 4 bases and J by 0 bases, with 4 bases of the junction left unmatched. Here the CDR3 reads CASSTGQGAPNYGYTF. CDR3 DNA: TGTGCCAGCAGCACGGGACAGGGGGCCCCTAACTATGGCTACACCTTC.